The rows below give T cell receptor beta chains drawn from one sample of a study of T cells in Graves' hyperthyroidism and ophthalmopathy. From the multiplex PCR reads, TCRdb called clonotypes with MiXCR, one entry per CDR3 protein. The data hold about 360,000 distinct CDR3 sequences, with around an eighth observed a single time. The sequenced material came from blood. These receptors were collected from a man aged 25 to 45 with Graves' hyperthyroidism that later progressed to Graves' ophthalmopathy. CDR3s include the opening cysteine and the closing phenylalanine or tryptophan. Each record gives: J gene, V gene, clone size, D gene, CDR3 protein, CDR3 DNA. A D gene is named only where the DNA matches it firmly. Only part of the rows carry a size: once, few, many, or a class if the clone is expanded.

J: TRBJ2-1
V: TRBV7-3
size: .
D: TRBD2
CDR3: CASSSNPSGGYNEQFF
DNA: TGTGCCAGCAGCAGCAACCCTAGCGGGGGGTACAATGAGCAGTTCTTC

J: TRBJ1-1
V: TRBV4-2
size: many
D: .
CDR3: CASSQRQDPFEAFF
DNA: TGTGCCAGCAGCCAACGACAGGACCCGTTTGAAGCTTTCTTT

J: TRBJ1-1
V: TRBV19
size: many
D: .
CDR3: CASSRTEAFF
DNA: TGTGCCAGTAGCCGGACTGAAGCTTTCTTT

J: TRBJ1-1
V: TRBV3-1
size: many
D: .
CDR3: CASSLTGSGTEAFF
DNA: TGTGCCAGCAGCCTCACCGGGTCTGGCACTGAAGCTTTCTTT

J: TRBJ1-2
V: TRBV30
size: many
D: .
CDR3: CAWSMRGPYGYTF
DNA: TGTGCCTGGAGTATGCGCGGGCCCTATGGCTACACCTTC

J: TRBJ1-4
V: TRBV13
size: many
D: TRBD1
CDR3: CASMTQGAGEKLFF
DNA: TGTGCCAGCATGACACAGGGGGCGGGTGAAAAACTGTTTTTT

J: TRBJ1-5
V: TRBV28
size: many
D: .
CDR3: CASRGGQPQHF
DNA: TGTGCCAGCAGAGGGGGACAGCCCCAGCATTTT

J: TRBJ2-2
V: TRBV7-9
size: few
D: .
CDR3: CASSPRADSIPRVPGELFF
DNA: TGTGCCAGCAGCCCCCGAGCGGACAGTATACCGAGAGTTCCCGGGGAGCTGTTTTTT

J: TRBJ1-5
V: TRBV24-1
size: few
D: .
CDR3: CATSGSGTRGNQPQHF
DNA: TGTGCCACCAGTGGTTCCGGGACAAGAGGCAATCAGCCCCAGCATTTT

J: TRBJ2-3
V: TRBV29-1
size: many
D: TRBD2
CDR3: CSVEIGGADTQYF
DNA: TGCAGCGTTGAGATCGGGGGGGCAGATACGCAGTATTTT

J: TRBJ1-1
V: TRBV11-2
size: many
D: TRBD1
CDR3: CASSLWTGEGNTEAFF
DNA: TGTGCCAGCAGCTTATGGACAGGCGAGGGGAACACTGAAGCTTTCTTT

J: TRBJ1-5
V: TRBV2
size: many
D: .
CDR3: CASSDSISNQPQHF
DNA: TGTGCCAGCAGTGACTCAATCAGCAATCAGCCCCAGCATTTT

J: TRBJ1-6
V: TRBV10-3
size: .
D: .
CDR3: CAIRGGRGTNSPLHF
DNA: TGTGCCATCAGAGGAGGCAGGGGCACTAATTCACCCCTCCACTTT

J: TRBJ1-4
V: TRBV7-9
size: .
D: TRBD1
CDR3: CASSTDRGANEKLFF
DNA: TGTGCCAGCAGCACCGACAGGGGCGCGAATGAAAAACTGTTTTTT

J: TRBJ1-2
V: TRBV29-1
size: .
D: .
CDR3: CSVDSFNYGYTF
DNA: TGCAGCGTTGATTCCTTTAACTATGGCTACACCTTC

J: TRBJ1-6
V: TRBV5-6
size: .
D: .
CDR3: CASSSDGYNSPLHF
DNA: TGTGCCAGCAGCTCGGACGGGTATAATTCACCCCTCCACTTT